Presented here are 12 T cell receptor beta chains from one specimen sequenced in a study of blood T cell repertoires in COVID-19. Generated by immunoSEQ multiplex PCR, the TCRdb table keeps only in-frame clones and is missing some. The repertoire holds about 100,000 clones, with 80% as singletons. The sequenced sample was peripheral blood. These receptors were taken from a man between 65 and 85 years old with active or convalescent COVID-19.

The chain is built from TRBV28 and TRBJ1-2; possible D gene TRBD1, 6 bases. The length of the CDR3 is 14 residues. The ends were cut back, 2 bases at V and 7 bases at J, with 14 bases in the middle. In germline, CDR1 is MDHEN, CDR2 SYDVKM. Here the CDR3 DNA reads TGTGCCAGCAGTTTAACAGGGTTGGGGAGTGGCTACACCTTC. This translates into CASSLTGLGSGYTF.

In this sample, this clone turned up a few times. The chain couples TRBV7-6 to TRBJ2-2, with D maybe TRBD1 (6 bases). CDR3 length equals 16 residues. In germline, CDR1 is SGHVS, CDR2 FNYEAQ. With 3 bases removed from V and 7 bases from J, the gap between germline ends came to 18 bases. This chain's CDR3 is CASSLPIQGTNGELFF. For the CDR3, the DNA is TGTGCCAGCAGCTTGCCCATACAGGGAACCAACGGGGAGCTGTTTTTT.

The V and J genes are TRBV7-2 and TRBJ1-5, with D unresolved. Germline CDR1 is SGHTA and CDR2 is FQGNSA. This CDR3 is 15 amino acids long. The ends were cut back, 6 bases at V and 4 bases at J, with 16 bases in the middle. DNA for the CDR3: TGTGCCAGCAGAAACGGGTCGCGGAGAAATCAGCCCCAGCATTTT. It translates to CASRNGSRRNQPQHF.

The chain is built from TRBV4-3 and TRBJ2-3, with 8 bases aligning to TRBD2. The CDR3 loop spans 21 amino acids. V lost 1 base, J lost 3 bases, and 21 bases stayed unmatched. Germline V gene sequence: CDR1 LGHNA, CDR2 YSLEER. In nucleotides, the CDR3 is TGCGCCAGCAGCCAAGCTTTGGTTCGGGACGAAGCGGGAGTAACTACAGATACGCAGTATTTT. This translates into CASSQALVRDEAGVTTDTQYF.

CDR3: CASSDLTGELFF. Written as DNA, the CDR3 is TGTGCCAGCAGTGATCTCACCGGGGAGCTGTTTTTT. V usage is TRBV2 and J usage is TRBJ2-2; D remains ambiguous. V lost 3 bases to trimming and J lost 4 bases, with 3 bases between them. CDR1 and CDR2 (germline): SNHLY, FYNNEI. The CDR3 is 12 residues long.

The chain carries TRBV4-1 and TRBJ2-1; 13 bases align to TRBD2. The germline CDR1 and CDR2 sequences are MGHRA and YSYEKL. The CDR3 consists of 18 residues. The V gene end was trimmed by 1 base and the J gene end by 9 bases; junction bases not matched to a gene: 12. As DNA, the CDR3 is TGCGCCAGCAGCCAAGGACTAGGGACTAGCGGGACGAGGAGTGAGCAGTTCTTC. It yields the protein CASSQGLGTSGTRSEQFF.

The chain is built from TRBV24-1 and TRBJ2-1, with TRBD2 matching over 9 bases. Germline loops: CDR1 KGHDR, CDR2 SFDVKD. V dropped 2 bases and J dropped 9; count of bases not matched to a gene: 7. This CDR3 contains 15 residues. CDR3 coding DNA: TGTGCCACCAGTGATTCCGGGACTAGCCTGGCTGAGCAGTTCTTC. Translating it yields CATSDSGTSLAEQFF.

The chain joins TRBV19 to TRBJ2-3; D is perhaps TRBD1 (6 bases). This CDR3 is 15 amino acids long. Germline V gives CDR1 LNHDA, CDR2 SQIVND (reference sequence). V was shortened by 3 bases and J by 11 bases, with 21 bases between the two germline ends. Here the CDR3 DNA reads TGTGCCAGTAGTATCGAGGCCAGACAGGAGCTTATGCAGTATTTT. It translates to CASSIEARQELMQYF. Based on the CDR3 plus reference TRBV19 and TRBJ2-3, the full variable domain is DGGITQSPKYLFRKEGQNVTLSCEQNLNHDAMYWYRQDPGQGLRLIYYSQIVNDFQKGDIAEGYSVSREKKESFPLTVTSAQKNPTAFYLCASSIEARQELMQYFGPGTRLTVL.

The chain has TRBV3-1 (or the pseudogene TRBV3-2) and TRBJ1-4; 11 bases map to TRBD1. Losses at the gene ends were 4 bases for V and 8 bases for J; bases not matched to a gene: 6. Per the germline V gene, CDR1 is LGHDT and CDR2 is YNNKEL (reference sequence). The CDR3 totals 15 residues. In DNA, the CDR3 is TGTGCCAGCAGCCTTCGGACAGGGGGCCGGGAAAAACTGTTTTTT. Its translation is CASSLRTGGREKLFF.

This clone was picked up one time. This rearrangement joins TRBV15 to TRBJ2-5; 8 bases match TRBD2. The germline gives CDR1 LNHNV, CDR2 YYDKDF (reference sequence). With V trimmed by 5 bases and J by 5 bases, 13 bases remained unmatched. The CDR3 consists of 16 residues. CDR3 protein: CATSRSGGQGVETQYF. The DNA of the CDR3 is TGTGCCACCAGCCGCAGCGGGGGCCAAGGGGTTGAGACCCAGTACTTC.

This sequence joins TRBV29-1 and TRBJ2-1; perhaps TRBD2 as D (6 bases). V lost 7 bases to trimming and J lost 4 bases, with 14 bases between them. From germline, CDR1 is SQVTM and CDR2 ANQGSEA. The CDR3 length is 13 residues. The CDR3 DNA reads as TGCAGCGCTCTACTAGCACTTTACAATGAGCAGTTCTTC. Encoded protein: CSALLALYNEQFF.

Only one count was recorded for this clone. The genes are TRBV6-5 and TRBJ1-5; 12 nucleotides match TRBD1. The CDR3 spans 15 residues. V lost 5 bases and J lost 7; bases outside the gene matches: 6. Germline CDR1 is MNHEY and CDR2 is SVGAGI. This CDR3 is CASSTPGTGGQPQHF. Here the CDR3 DNA reads TGTGCCAGCAGTACCCCCGGGACAGGGGGCCAGCCCCAGCATTTT.